This T cell receptor (beta chain) was captured by sequencing in a study of cytomegalovirus exposure and HLA in healthy donors. Study-wide findings and caveats: Some segments of the V type, notably TRBV6-2 and TRBV6-3, were excluded as indistinguishable.

The PCR contained 60 Vbeta and 13 Jbeta primers. Sequenced by immunoSEQ multiplex PCR; TCRdb stores in-frame clones only, minus some. Counted here are 150,000 to 200,000 clones, roughly 87% occurring once; the ten biggest clones make up roughly 1.6%. J lost 1 base, V lost 5 bases, and 5 bases had no gene match. Looked up from germline, CDR1 is GTSNPN and CDR2 is SVGIG (reference sequence). CDR3 length equals 15 residues. These donors, healthy bone marrow donors, were studied. Concerning this clone: The target antigen is unknown.

This receptor was obtained from a girl aged 10 to 17 in good health and CMV-seropositive. This chain uses TRBV30 with TRBJ2-3; TRBD1 matches at 11 bases. Sequencing input: PBMCs. The CDR3 reads CAWAPGQGGTDTQYF. For the CDR3, the DNA is TGTGCCTGGGCCCCGGGACAGGGGGGCACAGATACGCAGTATTTT.